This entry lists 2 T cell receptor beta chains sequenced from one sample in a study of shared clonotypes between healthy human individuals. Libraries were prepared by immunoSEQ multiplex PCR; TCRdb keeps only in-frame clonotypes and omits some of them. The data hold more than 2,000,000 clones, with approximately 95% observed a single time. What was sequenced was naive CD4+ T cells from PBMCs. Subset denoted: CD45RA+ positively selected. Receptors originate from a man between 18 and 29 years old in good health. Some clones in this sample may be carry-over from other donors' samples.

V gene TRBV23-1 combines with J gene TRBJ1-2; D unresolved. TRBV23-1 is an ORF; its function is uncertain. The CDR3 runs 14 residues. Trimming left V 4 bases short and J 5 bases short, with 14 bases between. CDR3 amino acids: CASSPHGLGYGYTF. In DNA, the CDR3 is TGCGCCAGCAGTCCACACGGGCTGGGGTATGGCTACACCTTC.

The CDR3 loop reads CASSLGTEIYNEQFF. CDR3 nucleotide sequence: TGTGCCAGCAGCCTAGGGACAGAGATTTACAATGAGCAGTTCTTC. The chain is built from TRBV5-4 and TRBJ2-1; TRBD1 matches 7 bases. The V gene end was trimmed by 4 bases and the J gene end by 4 bases; junction bases not matched to a gene: 8. The CDR3 sequence is 15 residues long. The germline CDR1 and CDR2 sequences are SGHNT and YYREEE (reference sequence).